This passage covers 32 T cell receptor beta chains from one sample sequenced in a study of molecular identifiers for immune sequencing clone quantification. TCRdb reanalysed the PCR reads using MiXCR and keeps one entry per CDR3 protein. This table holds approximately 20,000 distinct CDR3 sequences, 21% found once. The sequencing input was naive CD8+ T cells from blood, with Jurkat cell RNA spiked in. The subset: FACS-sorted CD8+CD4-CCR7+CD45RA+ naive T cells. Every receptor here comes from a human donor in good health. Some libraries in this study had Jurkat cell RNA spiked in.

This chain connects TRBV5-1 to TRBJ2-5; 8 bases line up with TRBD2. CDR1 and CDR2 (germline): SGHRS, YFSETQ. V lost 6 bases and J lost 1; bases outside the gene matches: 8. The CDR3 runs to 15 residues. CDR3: CASTRLAGPQETQYF. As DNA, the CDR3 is TGCGCCAGCACCCGGCTAGCGGGTCCCCAAGAGACCCAGTACTTC.

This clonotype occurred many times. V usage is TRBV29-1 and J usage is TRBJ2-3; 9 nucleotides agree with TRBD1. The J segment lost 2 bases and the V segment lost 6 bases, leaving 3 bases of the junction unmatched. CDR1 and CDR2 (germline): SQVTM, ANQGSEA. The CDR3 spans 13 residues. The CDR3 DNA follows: TGCAGCGTAGGGACAGGGATCACAGATACGCAGTATTTT. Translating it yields CSVGTGITDTQYF.

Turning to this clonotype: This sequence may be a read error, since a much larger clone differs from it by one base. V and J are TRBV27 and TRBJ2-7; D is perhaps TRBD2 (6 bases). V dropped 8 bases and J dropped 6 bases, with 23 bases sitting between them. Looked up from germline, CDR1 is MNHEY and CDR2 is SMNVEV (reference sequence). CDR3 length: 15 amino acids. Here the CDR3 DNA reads TGTGCCAGCCTTTCGGGTGCGGGACCGACCTGCGAGCAGTACTTC. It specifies CASLSGAGPTCEQYF.

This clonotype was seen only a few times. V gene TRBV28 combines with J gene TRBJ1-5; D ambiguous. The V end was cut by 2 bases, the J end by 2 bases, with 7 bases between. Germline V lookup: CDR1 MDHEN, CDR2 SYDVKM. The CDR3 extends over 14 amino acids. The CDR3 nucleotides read TGTGCCAGCAGTTTAGGGAATGGCAATCAGCCCCAGCATTTT. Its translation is CASSLGNGNQPQHF.

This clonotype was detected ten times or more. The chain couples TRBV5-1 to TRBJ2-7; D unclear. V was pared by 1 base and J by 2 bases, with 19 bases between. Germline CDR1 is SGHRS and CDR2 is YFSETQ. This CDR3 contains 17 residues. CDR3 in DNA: TGCGCCAGCAGCTTGAGTCTGGACGGACGCACCACCTACGAGCAGTACTTC. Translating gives CASSLSLDGRTTYEQYF. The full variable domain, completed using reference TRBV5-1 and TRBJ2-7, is KAGVTQTPRYLIKTRGQQVTLSCSPISGHRSVSWYQQTPGQGLQFLFEYFSETQRNKGNFPGRFSGRQFSNSRSEMNVSTLELGDSALYLCASSLSLDGRTTYEQYFGPGTRLTVT.

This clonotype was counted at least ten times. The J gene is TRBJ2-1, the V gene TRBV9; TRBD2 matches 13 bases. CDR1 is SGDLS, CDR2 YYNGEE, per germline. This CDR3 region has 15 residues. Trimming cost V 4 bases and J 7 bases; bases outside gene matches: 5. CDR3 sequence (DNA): TGTGCCAGCAGCAGAGGACTAGCGGGGGTGAATGAGCAGTTCTTC. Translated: CASSRGLAGVNEQFF.

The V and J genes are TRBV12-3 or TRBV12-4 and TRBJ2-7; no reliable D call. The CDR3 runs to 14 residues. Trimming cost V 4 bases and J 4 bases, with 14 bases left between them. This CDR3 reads CASSSSDKPYEQYF. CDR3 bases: TGTGCCAGCAGTTCATCCGATAAACCTTACGAGCAGTACTTC.

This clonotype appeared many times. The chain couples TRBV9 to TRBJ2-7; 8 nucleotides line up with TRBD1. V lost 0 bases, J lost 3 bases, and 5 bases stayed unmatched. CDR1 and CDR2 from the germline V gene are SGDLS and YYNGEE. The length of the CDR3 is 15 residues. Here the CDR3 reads CASSVDTGGNYEQYF. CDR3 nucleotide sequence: TGTGCCAGCAGCGTAGATACAGGGGGAAACTACGAGCAGTACTTC.

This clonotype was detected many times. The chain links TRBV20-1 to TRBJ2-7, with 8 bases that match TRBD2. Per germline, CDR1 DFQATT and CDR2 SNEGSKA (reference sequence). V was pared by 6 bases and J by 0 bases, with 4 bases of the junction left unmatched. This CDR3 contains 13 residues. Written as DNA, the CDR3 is TGCAGTGCCACTAGCGGAACCTCCTACGAGCAGTACTTC. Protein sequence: CSATSGTSYEQYF.

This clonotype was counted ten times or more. In DNA form, the CDR3 reads TGTGCCAGCAGCCGCTGGACAGGGGATGAGCAGTTCTTC. It is translated as CASSRWTGDEQFF. The chain is built from TRBV14 and TRBJ2-1, with TRBD1 identical over 9 bases. The germline CDR1 and CDR2 sequences are SGHDN and FVKESK. CDR3 length: 13 residues. V lost 4 bases, J lost 8 bases, and 3 bases stayed unmatched. Together with reference TRBV14 and TRBJ2-1, the CDR3 gives the full variable domain: EAGVTQFPSHSVIEKGQTVTLRCDPISGHDNLYWYRRVMGKEIKFLLHFVKESKQDESGMPNNRFLAERTGGTYSTLKVQPAELEDSGVYFCASSRWTGDEQFFGPGTRLTVL.

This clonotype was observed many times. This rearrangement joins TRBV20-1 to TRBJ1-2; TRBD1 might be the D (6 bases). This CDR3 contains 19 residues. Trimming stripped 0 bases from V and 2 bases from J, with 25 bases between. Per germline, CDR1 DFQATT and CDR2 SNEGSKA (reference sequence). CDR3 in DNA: TGCAGTGCTAGAGAAGATACCCTCCGGTTCAGGGGTGAAAACTATGGCTACACCTTC. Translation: CSAREDTLRFRGENYGYTF.

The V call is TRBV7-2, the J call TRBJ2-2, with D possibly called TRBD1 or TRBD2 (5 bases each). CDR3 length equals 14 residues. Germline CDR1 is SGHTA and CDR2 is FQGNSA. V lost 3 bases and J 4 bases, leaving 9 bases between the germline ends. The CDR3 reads CASSFWGFTGELFF. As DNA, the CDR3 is TGTGCCAGCAGCTTTTGGGGGTTCACCGGGGAGCTGTTTTTT. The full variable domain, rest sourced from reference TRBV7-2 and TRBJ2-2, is GAGVSQSPSNKVTEKGKDVELRCDPISGHTALYWYRQSLGQGLEFLIYFQGNSAPDKSGLPSDRFSAERTGGSVSTLTIQRTQQEDSAVYLCASSFWGFTGELFFGEGSRLTVL.

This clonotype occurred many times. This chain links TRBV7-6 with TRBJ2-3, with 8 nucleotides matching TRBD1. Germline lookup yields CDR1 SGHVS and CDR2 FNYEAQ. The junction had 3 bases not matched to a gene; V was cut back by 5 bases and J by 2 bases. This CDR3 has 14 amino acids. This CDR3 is CASSADRVTDTQYF. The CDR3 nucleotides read TGTGCCAGCAGCGCGGACAGGGTCACAGATACGCAGTATTTT.

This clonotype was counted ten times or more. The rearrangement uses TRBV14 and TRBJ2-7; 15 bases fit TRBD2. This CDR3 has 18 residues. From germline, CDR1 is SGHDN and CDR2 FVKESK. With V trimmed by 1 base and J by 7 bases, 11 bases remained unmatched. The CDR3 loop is CASSQAGGLAGGLVEQYF. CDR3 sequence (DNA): TGTGCCAGCAGCCAAGCTGGGGGACTAGCGGGAGGTTTGGTGGAGCAGTACTTC.

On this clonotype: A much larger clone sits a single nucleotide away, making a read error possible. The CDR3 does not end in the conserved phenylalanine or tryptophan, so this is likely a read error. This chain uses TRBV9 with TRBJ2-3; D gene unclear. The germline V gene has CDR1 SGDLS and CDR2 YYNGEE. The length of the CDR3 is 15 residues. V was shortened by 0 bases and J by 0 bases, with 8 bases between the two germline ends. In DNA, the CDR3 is TGTGCCAGCAGCGTAGCTTCTACCAGCACAGATACGCAGTATCTT. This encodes CASSVASTSTDTQYL.

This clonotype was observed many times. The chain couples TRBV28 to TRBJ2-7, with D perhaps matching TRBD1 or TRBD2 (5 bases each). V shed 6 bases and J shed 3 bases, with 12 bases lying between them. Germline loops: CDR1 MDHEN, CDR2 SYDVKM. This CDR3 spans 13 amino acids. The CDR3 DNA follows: TGTGCCAGCAGCGACGGGGCTTTCTACGAGCAGTACTTC. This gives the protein CASSDGAFYEQYF.

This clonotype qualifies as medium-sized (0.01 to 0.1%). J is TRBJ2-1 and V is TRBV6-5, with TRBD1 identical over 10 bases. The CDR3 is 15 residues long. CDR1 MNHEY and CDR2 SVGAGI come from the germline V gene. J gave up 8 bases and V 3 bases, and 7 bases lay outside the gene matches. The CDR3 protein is CASSYGTGVGDEQFF. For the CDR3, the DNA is TGTGCCAGCAGTTATGGGACAGGGGTTGGGGATGAGCAGTTCTTC.

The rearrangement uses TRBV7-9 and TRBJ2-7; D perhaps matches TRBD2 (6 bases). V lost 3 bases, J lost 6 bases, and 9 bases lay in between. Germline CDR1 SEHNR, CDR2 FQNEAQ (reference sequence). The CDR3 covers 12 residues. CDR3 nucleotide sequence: TGTGCCAGCAGCTTTGGCGGGATCGAGCAGTACTTC. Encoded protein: CASSFGGIEQYF.

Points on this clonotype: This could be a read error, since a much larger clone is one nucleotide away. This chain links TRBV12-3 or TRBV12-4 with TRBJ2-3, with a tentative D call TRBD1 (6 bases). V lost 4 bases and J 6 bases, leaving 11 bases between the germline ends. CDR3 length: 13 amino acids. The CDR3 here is CASSSPRGDTQYF. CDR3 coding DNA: TGTGCCAGCAGTTCCCCGAGGGGGGATACGCAGTATTTT.

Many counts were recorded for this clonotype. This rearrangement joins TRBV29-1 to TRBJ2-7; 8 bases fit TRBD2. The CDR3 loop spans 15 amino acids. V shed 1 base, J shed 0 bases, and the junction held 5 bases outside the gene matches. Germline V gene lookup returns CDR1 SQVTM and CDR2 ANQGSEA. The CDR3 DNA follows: TGCAGCGTTGAAGTTAGCGGGACCTACTCCTACGAGCAGTACTTC. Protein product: CSVEVSGTYSYEQYF.

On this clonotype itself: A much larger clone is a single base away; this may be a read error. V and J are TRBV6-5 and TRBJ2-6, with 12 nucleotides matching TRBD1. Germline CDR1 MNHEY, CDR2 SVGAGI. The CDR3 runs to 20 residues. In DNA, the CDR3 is TGTGCCCGCAGTTACTACCTCCCGGGACAGGGGGCTTGGGGGGCCAACGTCCTGACTTTC. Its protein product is CARSYYLPGQGAWGANVLTF.

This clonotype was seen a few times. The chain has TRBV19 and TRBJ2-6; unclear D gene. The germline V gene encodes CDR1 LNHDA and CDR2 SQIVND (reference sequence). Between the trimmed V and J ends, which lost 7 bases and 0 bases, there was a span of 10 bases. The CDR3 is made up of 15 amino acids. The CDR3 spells CASTPYPSGANVLTF. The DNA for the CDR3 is TGTGCCAGTACCCCATACCCCTCTGGGGCCAACGTCCTGACTTTC.

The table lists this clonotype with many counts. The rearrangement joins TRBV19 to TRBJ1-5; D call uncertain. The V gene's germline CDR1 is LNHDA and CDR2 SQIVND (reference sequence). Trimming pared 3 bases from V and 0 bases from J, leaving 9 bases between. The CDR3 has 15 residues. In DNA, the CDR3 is TGTGCCAGTAGTATGGGCCACCTTAGCAATCAGCCCCAGCATTTT. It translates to CASSMGHLSNQPQHF.

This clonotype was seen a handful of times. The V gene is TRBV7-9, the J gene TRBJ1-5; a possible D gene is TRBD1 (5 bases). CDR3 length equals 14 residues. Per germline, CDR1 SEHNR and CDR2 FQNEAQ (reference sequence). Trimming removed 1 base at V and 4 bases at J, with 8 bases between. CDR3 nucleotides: TGTGCCAGCAGCTTAGGGGGCCCGAATCAGCCCCAGCATTTT. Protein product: CASSLGGPNQPQHF.

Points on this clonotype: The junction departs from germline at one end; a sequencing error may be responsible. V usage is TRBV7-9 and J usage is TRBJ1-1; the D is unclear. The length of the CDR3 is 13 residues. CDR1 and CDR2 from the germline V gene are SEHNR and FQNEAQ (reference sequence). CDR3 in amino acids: CASRSTSNTEASF. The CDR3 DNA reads TGTGCCAGCAGGTCGACCTCAAACACTGAAGCTTCCTTT.

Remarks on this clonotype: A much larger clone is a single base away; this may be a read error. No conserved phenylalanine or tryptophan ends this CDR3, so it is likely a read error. CDR3 nucleotides: TGTGCCAGCAGTGTGGGACAGGTTTATGGCTACACCATC. This sequence encodes CASSVGQVYGYTI. This sequence joins TRBV6-4 and TRBJ1-2; 8 nucleotides align to TRBD1. V was pared by 4 bases and J by 5 bases, with 3 bases of the junction left unmatched. The CDR3 has 13 amino acids. The germline CDR1 and CDR2 sequences are MRHNA and SNTAGT.

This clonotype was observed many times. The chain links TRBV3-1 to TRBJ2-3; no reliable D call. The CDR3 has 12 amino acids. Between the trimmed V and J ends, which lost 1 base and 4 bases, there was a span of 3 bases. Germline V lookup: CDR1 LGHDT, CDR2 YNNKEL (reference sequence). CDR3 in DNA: TGTGCCAGCAGCCAAGGGGCAGATACGCAGTATTTT. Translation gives CASSQGADTQYF.

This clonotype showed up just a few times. CDR3 in DNA: TGTGCCAGCACAGGTTCGCTGAGGGTGGAGAATGAGCAGTTCTTC. It codes for CASTGSLRVENEQFF. J is TRBJ2-1 and V is TRBV7-9; maybe TRBD2 (5 bases). CDR1 is SEHNR and CDR2 is FQNEAQ in the germline V gene (reference sequence). This CDR3 is 15 amino acids long. V lost 7 bases to trimming and J lost 7 bases, with 20 bases between them.

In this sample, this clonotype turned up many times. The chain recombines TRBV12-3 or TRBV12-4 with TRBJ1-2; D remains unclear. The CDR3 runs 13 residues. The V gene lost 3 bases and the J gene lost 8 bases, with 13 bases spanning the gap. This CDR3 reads CASSFSGIWGYTF. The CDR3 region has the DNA TGTGCCAGCAGTTTCTCGGGGATTTGGGGCTACACCTTC.

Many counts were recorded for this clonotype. The DNA for the CDR3 is TGCAGTGCTCACCTCAGTATACAGGGACAGTGGGGAGATACGCAGTATTTT. Protein: CSAHLSIQGQWGDTQYF. The chain couples TRBV20-1 to TRBJ2-3, with 7 positions matching TRBD1. Looked up from germline, CDR1 is DFQATT and CDR2 is SNEGSKA (reference sequence). CDR3 length: 17 amino acids. The V and J ends lost 5 bases and 5 bases, in that order; junction bases with no gene match: 19.

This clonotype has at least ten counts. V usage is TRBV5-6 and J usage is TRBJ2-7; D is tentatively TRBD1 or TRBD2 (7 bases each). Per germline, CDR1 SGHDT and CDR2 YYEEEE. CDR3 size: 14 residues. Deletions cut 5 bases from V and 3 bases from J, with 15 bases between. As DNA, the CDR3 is TGTGCCAGCAGTCAGGGGGGGAGGATCTACGAGCAGTACTTC. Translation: CASSQGGRIYEQYF.

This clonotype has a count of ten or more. CDR3 residues: CASSLTPLAGNPGYNEQFF. The CDR3 DNA follows: TGTGCCAGCAGCTTAACTCCGCTAGCGGGAAACCCCGGGTACAATGAGCAGTTCTTC. J is TRBJ2-1 and V is TRBV13; TRBD2 matches 9 bases. There are 19 residues in the CDR3. The germline gives CDR1 PRHDT, CDR2 FYEKMQ (reference sequence). J was trimmed by 4 bases and V by 2 bases; bases with no gene match: 15. The complete variable domain, with remaining parts taken from reference TRBV13 and TRBJ2-1, reads AAGVIQSPRHLIKEKRETATLKCYPIPRHDTVYWYQQGPGQDPQFLISFYEKMQSDKGSIPDRFSAQQFSDYHSELNMSSLELGDSALYFCASSLTPLAGNPGYNEQFFGPGTRLTVL.